These T cell receptor beta chains were read from a single sample in a study of T cell repertoires in cytomegalovirus infection. These receptors lack a known antigen. From the reads, TCRdb called clonotypes with MiXCR, one entry per CDR3 protein. The sample contains about 830,000 distinct CDR3 sequences, about 31% of which appear only once. Sequencing was performed on cultured CD8+ T cells from PBMCs, taken from culture after CMV antigen stimulation. The receptors shown here come from a human donor in good health (CMV status not recorded). Some clones in this sample may be carry-over from other donors' samples. Both conserved end residues are part of each CDR3. The order of the fields is CDR3 DNA, CDR3 protein, J gene, clone size, D gene, V gene. A D gene is named only where the DNA matches it firmly. Size values are once, few and many counts, or a class for expanded clones, and some rows have none.

DNA: TGTGCCAGCAGCCATATACTTGACGATGTGGCCAACGTCCTGACTTTC; CDR3: CASSHILDDVANVLTF; J: TRBJ2-6; size: NA; D: NA; V: TRBV7-8
DNA: TGTGCCAGCAGCGGTCGCAGGGGGCTTATCAATTCACCCCTCCACTTT; CDR3: CASSGRRGLINSPLHF; J: TRBJ1-6; size: NA; D: TRBD1; V: TRBV7-4
DNA: TGCGCCAGCAGCATCACCCATAGGGGACTCCATGAGCAGTTCTTC; CDR3: CASSITHRGLHEQFF; J: TRBJ2-1; size: NA; D: NA; V: TRBV5-1
DNA: TGTGCCAGTGGTGGGGCGGTGAACACTGAAGCTTTCTTT; CDR3: CASGGAVNTEAFF; J: TRBJ1-1; size: NA; D: NA; V: TRBV5-4
DNA: TGTGCCACCAGCAGAGATTCGGGCAGTCCCTACGAGCAGTACTTC; CDR3: CATSRDSGSPYEQYF; J: TRBJ2-7; size: NA; D: NA; V: TRBV15
DNA: TGCGCCAGCAGCCAAGAAACCACCTTTCGCAGGCGGAACACCGGGGAGCTGTTTTTT; CDR3: CASSQETTFRRRNTGELFF; J: TRBJ2-2; size: NA; D: NA; V: TRBV4-1
DNA: TGTGCCAGTAGTACCTCTCGGGGGGCAAGTACTGAAGCTTTCTTT; CDR3: CASSTSRGASTEAFF; J: TRBJ1-1; size: NA; D: NA; V: TRBV19
DNA: TGTGCCAGCAGCCACGGGACGTTTAGTGATTATGGCTACACCTTC; CDR3: CASSHGTFSDYGYTF; J: TRBJ1-2; size: NA; D: NA; V: TRBV7-4
DNA: TGCAGCGTTGGTGGTATGACTGTTGGCTCCTACAATGAGCAGTTCTTC; CDR3: CSVGGMTVGSYNEQFF; J: TRBJ2-1; size: NA; D: NA; V: TRBV29-1
DNA: TGTGCCGACACAAACGCCGGACAGGGCCAGAACACTGAAGCTTTCTTT; CDR3: CADTNAGQGQNTEAFF; J: TRBJ1-1; size: NA; D: TRBD1; V: TRBV2
DNA: TGTGCCAGCTGGGGGGGCCGGAGCTCTGGAAACACCATATATTTT; CDR3: CASWGGRSSGNTIYF; J: TRBJ1-3; size: NA; D: NA; V: TRBV6-1
DNA: TGTGCCAGTAGTATGAGCACAATTAACACTGAAGCTTTCTTT; CDR3: CASSMSTINTEAFF; J: TRBJ1-1; size: few; D: NA; V: TRBV19
DNA: TGTGCCAGTGGCCGTGTGGAGGACGTCTTGGCCTATGGCTACACCTTC; CDR3: CASGRVEDVLAYGYTF; J: TRBJ1-2; size: NA; D: NA; V: TRBV6-2/TRBV6-3
DNA: TGTGCCAGCAGCTTTACTTCTGGGGCCAACGTCCTGACTTTC; CDR3: CASSFTSGANVLTF; J: TRBJ2-6; size: many; D: NA; V: TRBV7-9
DNA: TGTGCCAGCAGCTTAGCGAGAGACGAGCAGTACTTC; CDR3: CASSLARDEQYF; J: TRBJ2-7; size: many; D: NA; V: TRBV7-9
DNA: TGTGCCAGCGTCCTTGTGGCGGGGGGAATCCCCGGGGAGCTGTTTTTT; CDR3: CASVLVAGGIPGELFF; J: TRBJ2-2; size: NA; D: TRBD2; V: TRBV2
DNA: TGTGCCAGCAGTTATCGTCAGGGCAGCCATGAGCAGTTCTTC; CDR3: CASSYRQGSHEQFF; J: TRBJ2-1; size: NA; D: NA; V: TRBV6-2/TRBV6-3
DNA: TGTGCCAGCAGCTCTCGGACTACGATCCCTAGCACAGATACGCAGTATTTT; CDR3: CASSSRTTIPSTDTQYF; J: TRBJ2-3; size: few; D: NA; V: TRBV5-6
DNA: TGTGCCAGCAGCGTAGCCCCGGGAACCGGGGAGCTGTTTTTT; CDR3: CASSVAPGTGELFF; J: TRBJ2-2; size: many; D: NA; V: TRBV11-2
DNA: TGTGCCAGCGGGACATTGAATCAGCCCCAGCATTTT; CDR3: CASGTLNQPQHF; J: TRBJ1-5; size: NA; D: NA; V: TRBV7-9
DNA: TGTGCCAGCAGCCTCGACGGGTACACCAGGGAGCTGTTTTTT; CDR3: CASSLDGYTRELFF; J: TRBJ2-2; size: NA; D: NA; V: TRBV7-3
DNA: TGTGCCAGCAGCTTAGAAATGGCGATCAAGGAGACCCAGTACTTC; CDR3: CASSLEMAIKETQYF; J: TRBJ2-5; size: NA; D: NA; V: TRBV7-8
DNA: TGTGCCAGCAGCTTAGGGGACCTGACCTACAATGAGCAGTTCTTC; CDR3: CASSLGDLTYNEQFF; J: TRBJ2-1; size: NA; D: NA; V: TRBV7-9
DNA: TGTGCCAGCAGCTTGGCCCCCGATGGTCCAAAGACCATTCAGTACTTC; CDR3: CASSLAPDGPKTIQYF; J: TRBJ2-4; size: few; D: NA; V: TRBV5-4
DNA: TGTGCCAGCAGCCACTTGGAAGGGCGCATCGATGGCTACACCTTC; CDR3: CASSHLEGRIDGYTF; J: TRBJ1-2; size: many; D: NA; V: TRBV7-2
DNA: TGTGCCAGCAGTTTATCCGCCAGGGGGCTTTACGATCAGCCCCAGCATTTT; CDR3: CASSLSARGLYDQPQHF; J: TRBJ1-5; size: NA; D: TRBD1; V: TRBV27
DNA: TGTGCCAGCAGCACCAGGGGACAGGGGATTTCCACCGGGGAGCTGTTTTTT; CDR3: CASSTRGQGISTGELFF; J: TRBJ2-2; size: NA; D: TRBD1; V: TRBV7-9
DNA: TGTGCCAGCAGCCTAGGAGGGAGGGGAGCTTTCTTT; CDR3: CASSLGGRGAFF; J: TRBJ1-1; size: few; D: NA; V: TRBV7-9
DNA: TGCGCCAGCAGCCAAGATAAGAGGGAGGGGGAGGGAACCGGGGAGCTGTTTTTT; CDR3: CASSQDKREGEGTGELFF; J: TRBJ2-2; size: once; D: NA; V: TRBV4-1